This is a list of T cell receptor beta chains from one sample in a study of blood T cell repertoires in COVID-19. The repertoire was sequenced with immunoSEQ multiplex PCR; TCRdb's copy has only in-frame clones and lacks some. This sample has around 270,000 clones, with roughly 89% found just once. Sequencing was performed on peripheral blood. The receptors here all came from a man aged 35 to 55 with acute or convalescent COVID-19. The CDR3 runs from the conserved cysteine through the conserved F or W. Each record gives: CDR3 protein, CDR3 DNA, J gene, clone size, D gene, V gene. D genes are given only for firm matches. The size field is filled for only some rows; it gives once, few, many or a size class.

CDR3 protein: CASSTSGLAGRDTQYF
CDR3 DNA: TGTGCCAGCAGCACCTCGGGACTAGCAGGGAGGGATACGCAGTATTTT
J gene: TRBJ2-3
clone size: -
D gene: TRBD2
V gene: TRBV9

CDR3 protein: CASKEYTEAFF
CDR3 DNA: TGTGCCAGCAAAGAGTACACTGAAGCTTTCTTT
J gene: TRBJ1-1
clone size: -
D gene: -
V gene: TRBV6-5

CDR3 protein: CASSSRTGSTSNQPQHF
CDR3 DNA: TGTGCCAGTAGTTCCCGGACAGGCTCTACTAGCAATCAGCCCCAGCATTTT
J gene: TRBJ1-5
clone size: few
D gene: TRBD1
V gene: TRBV19

CDR3 protein: CASSSSDRNTGELFF
CDR3 DNA: TGTGCCAGCAGCTCCTCGGACAGGAACACCGGGGAGCTGTTTTTT
J gene: TRBJ2-2
clone size: once
D gene: -
V gene: TRBV7-6

CDR3 protein: CASSPGQQNQPQHF
CDR3 DNA: TGTGCCAGCAGTCCGGGACAGCAGAATCAGCCCCAGCATTTT
J gene: TRBJ1-5
clone size: -
D gene: TRBD1
V gene: TRBV7-2

CDR3 protein: CASSPQGAYNSPLHF
CDR3 DNA: TGTGCCAGCAGTCCTCAGGGGGCATATAATTCACCCCTCCACTTT
J gene: TRBJ1-6
clone size: -
D gene: TRBD1
V gene: TRBV2

CDR3 protein: CASSLGTGGETQYF
CDR3 DNA: TGCGCCAGCAGCCTCGGGACAGGGGGAGAGACCCAGTACTTC
J gene: TRBJ2-5
clone size: once
D gene: TRBD1
V gene: TRBV4-1

CDR3 protein: CASSPGQLSDTQYF
CDR3 DNA: TGTGCCAGCAGCCCGGGACAGTTATCAGATACGCAGTATTTT
J gene: TRBJ2-3
clone size: -
D gene: TRBD1
V gene: TRBV7-8

CDR3 protein: CASSGLSSYEQYF
CDR3 DNA: TGCGCCAGCAGTGGCTTAAGCTCCTACGAGCAGTACTTC
J gene: TRBJ2-7
clone size: -
D gene: -
V gene: TRBV5-1

CDR3 protein: CASSLDRNYEQYF
CDR3 DNA: TGCGCCAGCAGCTTGGACAGGAACTACGAGCAGTACTTC
J gene: TRBJ2-7
clone size: -
D gene: -
V gene: TRBV5-1

CDR3 protein: CASSQGGRPGTYEQYF
CDR3 DNA: TGTGCCAGCAGTCAGGGGGGACGCCCGGGGACCTACGAGCAGTACTTC
J gene: TRBJ2-7
clone size: -
D gene: -
V gene: TRBV6-2/TRBV6-3

CDR3 protein: CASHVVGGDSPLHF
CDR3 DNA: TGTGCCAGCCATGTAGTGGGGGGGGATTCACCCCTCCACTTT
J gene: TRBJ1-6
clone size: -
D gene: -
V gene: TRBV6-5

CDR3 protein: CASSWELAGEQETQYF
CDR3 DNA: TGCGCCAGCAGCTGGGAACTAGCGGGGGAACAAGAGACCCAGTACTTC
J gene: TRBJ2-5
clone size: -
D gene: TRBD2
V gene: TRBV5-1

CDR3 protein: CASSMAGGAGELFF
CDR3 DNA: TGTGCCAGTAGTATGGCGGGGGGCGCCGGGGAGCTGTTTTTT
J gene: TRBJ2-2
clone size: -
D gene: TRBD2
V gene: TRBV19

CDR3 protein: CASSMPGTAYGYTF
CDR3 DNA: TGTGCCAGCAGCATGCCCGGGACAGCCTATGGCTACACCTTC
J gene: TRBJ1-2
clone size: -
D gene: TRBD1
V gene: TRBV5-4

CDR3 protein: CASTWGGTGRTGELFF
CDR3 DNA: TGTGCCAGCACCTGGGGGGGCACAGGGCGGACCGGGGAGCTGTTTTTT
J gene: TRBJ2-2
clone size: -
D gene: -
V gene: TRBV5-6

CDR3 protein: CSASGRGATDTQYF
CDR3 DNA: TGCAGTGCTAGTGGCCGGGGGGCCACAGATACGCAGTATTTT
J gene: TRBJ2-3
clone size: once
D gene: -
V gene: TRBV20-1

CDR3 protein: CASSPMPGDARNTIYF
CDR3 DNA: TGTGCCAGCTCACCAATGCCAGGGGACGCGAGGAACACCATATATTTT
J gene: TRBJ1-3
clone size: -
D gene: -
V gene: TRBV18

CDR3 protein: CASSLVRGAHNEQFF
CDR3 DNA: TGTGCCAGCAGCTTGGTGCGGGGGGCCCACAATGAGCAGTTCTTC
J gene: TRBJ2-1
clone size: -
D gene: TRBD2
V gene: TRBV5-4

CDR3 protein: CASSFGTQAFF
CDR3 DNA: TGTGCCAGCAGTTTTGGGACACAAGCTTTCTTT
J gene: TRBJ1-1
clone size: -
D gene: -
V gene: TRBV12-3/TRBV12-4

CDR3 protein: CASSYRGPSGANVLTF
CDR3 DNA: TGTGCCAGCAGTTACAGGGGTCCCTCTGGGGCCAACGTCCTGACTTTC
J gene: TRBJ2-6
clone size: few
D gene: -
V gene: TRBV6-5

CDR3 protein: CASSLLYGTSGVDTGELFF
CDR3 DNA: TGCGCCAGCAGCTTGTTGTATGGGACTAGCGGGGTTGACACCGGGGAGCTGTTTTTT
J gene: TRBJ2-2
clone size: -
D gene: TRBD2
V gene: TRBV5-1

CDR3 protein: CASSSQGSFYNEQFF
CDR3 DNA: TGTGCCAGCAGTTCGCAGGGATCCTTCTACAATGAGCAGTTCTTC
J gene: TRBJ2-1
clone size: -
D gene: -
V gene: TRBV6-4

CDR3 protein: CASSSRVHEQFF
CDR3 DNA: TGTGCCAGCAGCTCCAGGGTCCATGAGCAGTTCTTC
J gene: TRBJ2-1
clone size: -
D gene: -
V gene: TRBV11-2

CDR3 protein: CSARQGSAGELFF
CDR3 DNA: TGCAGCGCACGACAGGGCTCGGCCGGGGAGCTGTTTTTT
J gene: TRBJ2-2
clone size: -
D gene: TRBD1
V gene: TRBV29-1

CDR3 protein: CASSEAGAGVFGYTF
CDR3 DNA: TGTGCCAGCAGTGAAGCAGGGGCGGGGGTCTTTGGCTACACCTTC
J gene: TRBJ1-2
clone size: -
D gene: -
V gene: TRBV6-1

CDR3 protein: CASSLGGGTEAFF
CDR3 DNA: TGTGCCAGCAGCTTAGGGGGCGGTACTGAAGCTTTCTTT
J gene: TRBJ1-1
clone size: -
D gene: -
V gene: TRBV7-6

CDR3 protein: CASSFRDQPQHF
CDR3 DNA: TGTGCCAGCAGTTTCAGGGATCAGCCCCAGCATTTT
J gene: TRBJ1-5
clone size: -
D gene: -
V gene: TRBV6-5

CDR3 protein: CASSIGLTDQPQHF
CDR3 DNA: TGTGCCAGTAGTATAGGGCTTACCGATCAGCCCCAGCATTTT
J gene: TRBJ1-5
clone size: -
D gene: -
V gene: TRBV19

CDR3 protein: CASSLTPGTAEAFF
CDR3 DNA: TGCGCCAGCAGTCTTACCCCCGGGACAGCTGAAGCTTTCTTT
J gene: TRBJ1-1
clone size: -
D gene: TRBD1
V gene: TRBV5-1

CDR3 protein: CASRGHARHTEAFF
CDR3 DNA: TGCGCCAGCAGGGGACACGCCCGACACACTGAAGCTTTCTTT
J gene: TRBJ1-1
clone size: -
D gene: -
V gene: TRBV10-2

CDR3 protein: CASSDRGLYSGNTIYF
CDR3 DNA: TGTGCCAGCAGTGACAGGGGATTATACTCTGGAAACACCATATATTTT
J gene: TRBJ1-3
clone size: -
D gene: -
V gene: TRBV6-1